This TCR beta chain stems from a study of blood T cell repertoires in COVID-19. Study details: Sources were T cells, B-cell-depleted T cells, or PBMCs; the material itself was cDNA or gDNA.

There are 19 residues in the CDR3. The participants were between about 18 and 90 years old and came from about two dozen US areas. Cohorts were based on clinical histories the participants reported. In the original processing: Estimated nucleated cell counts came from reference gene primer amplification. TCRdb's copy holds only in-frame clones and misses some; the assay was immunoSEQ multiplex PCR. The V and J calls and the clone size are those of that table, but D and trimming were determined from the DNA. The sample carries about 180,000 clones, about nine tenths recorded once. The chain is built from TRBV12-2 and TRBJ1-5; TRBD1, the table's D call, lacks a check against the DNA. TRBV12-2 is labeled a pseudogene. The sequence was obtained from a woman aged 18-29 years who had recovered from COVID-19. Sequencing input: PBMCs or T cells enriched from blood (not recorded which). The CDR3 nucleotides read TGTGCAAATAAGGTCCCCGGGACAGGGCGCGCTCGTAGCAATCAGCCCCAGCATTTT. It yields the protein CANKVPGTGRARSNQPQHF.